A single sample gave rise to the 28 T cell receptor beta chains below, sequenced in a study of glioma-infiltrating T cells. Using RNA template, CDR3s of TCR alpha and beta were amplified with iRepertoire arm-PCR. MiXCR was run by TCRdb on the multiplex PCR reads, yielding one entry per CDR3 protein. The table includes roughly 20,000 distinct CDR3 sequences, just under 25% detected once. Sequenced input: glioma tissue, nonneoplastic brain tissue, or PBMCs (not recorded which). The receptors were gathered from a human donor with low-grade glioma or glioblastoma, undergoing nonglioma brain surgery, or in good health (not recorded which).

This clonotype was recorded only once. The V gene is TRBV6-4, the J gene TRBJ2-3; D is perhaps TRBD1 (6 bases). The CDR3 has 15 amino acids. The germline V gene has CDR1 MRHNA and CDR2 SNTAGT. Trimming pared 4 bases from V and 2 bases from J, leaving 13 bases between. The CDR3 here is CASSVGSGDTDTQYF. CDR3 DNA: TGTGCCAGCAGTGTAGGCTCAGGGGACACAGATACGCAGTATTTT.

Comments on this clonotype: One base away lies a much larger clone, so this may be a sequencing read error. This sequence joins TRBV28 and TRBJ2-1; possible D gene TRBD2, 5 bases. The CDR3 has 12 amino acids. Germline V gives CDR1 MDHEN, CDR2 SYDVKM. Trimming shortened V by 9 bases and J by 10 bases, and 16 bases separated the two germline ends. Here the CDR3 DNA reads TGTGCCAGAAGTCCCTCGTGGAGGGAGCAGTTCTTC. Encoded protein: CARSPSWREQFF.

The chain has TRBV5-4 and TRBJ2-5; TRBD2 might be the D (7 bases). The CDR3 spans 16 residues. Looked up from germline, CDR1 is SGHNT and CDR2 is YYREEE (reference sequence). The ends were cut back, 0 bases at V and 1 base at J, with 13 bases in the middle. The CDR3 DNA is TGTGCCAGCAGCTTGGATTTGCGGGGGCCCCAAGAGACCCAGTACTTC. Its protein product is CASSLDLRGPQETQYF.

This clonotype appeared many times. The CDR3 loop is CASSRGDRTDTQYF. DNA for the CDR3: TGTGCCAGCAGTCGGGGGGATCGCACAGATACGCAGTATTTT. The chain recombines TRBV28 with TRBJ2-3; TRBD2 matches at 7 bases. Germline assignment: CDR1 MDHEN and CDR2 SYDVKM. With V trimmed by 5 bases and J by 1 base, 3 bases remained unmatched. The CDR3 totals 14 residues.

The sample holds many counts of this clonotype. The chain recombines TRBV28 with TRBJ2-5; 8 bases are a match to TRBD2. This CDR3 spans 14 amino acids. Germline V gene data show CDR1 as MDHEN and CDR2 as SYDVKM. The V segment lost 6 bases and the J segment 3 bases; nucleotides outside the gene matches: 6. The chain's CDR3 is CASSRGGREETQYF. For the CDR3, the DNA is TGTGCCAGCAGCCGCGGGGGGCGGGAAGAGACCCAGTACTTC.

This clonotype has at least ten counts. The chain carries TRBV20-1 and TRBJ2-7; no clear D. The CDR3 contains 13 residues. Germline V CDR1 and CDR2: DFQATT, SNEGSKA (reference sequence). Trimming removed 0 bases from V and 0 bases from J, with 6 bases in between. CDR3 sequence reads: CSARDSYSYEQYF. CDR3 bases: TGCAGTGCTAGAGACAGCTACTCCTACGAGCAGTACTTC.

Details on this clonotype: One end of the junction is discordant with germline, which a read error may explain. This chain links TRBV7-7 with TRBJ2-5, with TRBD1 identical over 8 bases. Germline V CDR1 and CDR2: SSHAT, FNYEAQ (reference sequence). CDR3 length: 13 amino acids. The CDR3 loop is CASSIRQGETQYF. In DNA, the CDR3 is TGTGCTAGCAGCATCCGACAGGGGGAGACCCAGTACTTC. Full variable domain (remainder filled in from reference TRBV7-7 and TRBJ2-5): GAGVSQSPRYKVTKRGQDVTLRCDPISSHATLYWYQQALGQGPEFLTYFNYEAQPDKSGLPSDRFSAERPEGSISTLTIQRTEQRDSAMYRCASSIRQGETQYFGPGTRLLVL.

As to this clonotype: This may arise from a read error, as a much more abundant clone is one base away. In DNA form, the CDR3 reads TGTGCCGGCAGTCACAGCTCTGGAAACACCATATATTTT. Its protein product is CAGSHSSGNTIYF. The V and J genes are TRBV7-2 and TRBJ1-3; no definite D call. This CDR3 has 13 amino acids. Germline V gene sequence: CDR1 SGHTA, CDR2 FQGNSA.

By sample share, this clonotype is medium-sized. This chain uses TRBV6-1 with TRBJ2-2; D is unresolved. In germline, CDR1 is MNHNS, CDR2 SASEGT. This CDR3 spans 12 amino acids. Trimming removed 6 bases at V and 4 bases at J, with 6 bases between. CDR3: CASSQSTGELFF. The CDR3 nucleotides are TGTGCCAGCAGCCAGAGCACCGGGGAGCTGTTTTTT.

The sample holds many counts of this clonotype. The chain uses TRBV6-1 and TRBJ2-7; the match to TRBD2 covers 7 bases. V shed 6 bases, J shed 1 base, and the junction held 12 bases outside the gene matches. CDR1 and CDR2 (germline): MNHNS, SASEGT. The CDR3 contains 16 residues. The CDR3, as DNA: TGTGCCAGCAGCTCAAGAGGGGCTAGCGGTTCCTACGAGCAGTACTTC. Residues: CASSSRGASGSYEQYF.

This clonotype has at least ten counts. The CDR3 here is CASTRAGTSGYTF. The CDR3 coding sequence is TGTGCCAGCACGAGAGCCGGGACATCAGGCTACACCTTC. This sequence joins TRBV6-1 and TRBJ1-2; possible D gene TRBD1, 6 bases. Germline V lookup: CDR1 MNHNS, CDR2 SASEGT. This CDR3 is built from 13 residues. V was cut by 7 bases and J by 8 bases, with 17 bases left in between.

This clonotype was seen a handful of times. CDR3 sequence: CASSPKEGSTEAFF. CDR3 in DNA: TGTGCCAGCAGCCCCAAAGAGGGGAGCACTGAAGCTTTCTTT. V usage is TRBV7-9 and J usage is TRBJ1-1; perhaps TRBD1 as D (5 bases). CDR1 and CDR2 from the germline V gene are SEHNR and FQNEAQ (reference sequence). The CDR3 contains 14 residues. Trimming cost V 5 bases and J 4 bases, with 14 bases left between them.

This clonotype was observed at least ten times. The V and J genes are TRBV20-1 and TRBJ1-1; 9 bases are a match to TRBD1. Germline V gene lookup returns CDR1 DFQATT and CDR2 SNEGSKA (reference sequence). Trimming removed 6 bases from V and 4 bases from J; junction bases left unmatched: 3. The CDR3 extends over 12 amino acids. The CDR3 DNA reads TGCAGTGCACGACAGGGGGGCACTGAAGCTTTCTTT. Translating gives CSARQGGTEAFF.

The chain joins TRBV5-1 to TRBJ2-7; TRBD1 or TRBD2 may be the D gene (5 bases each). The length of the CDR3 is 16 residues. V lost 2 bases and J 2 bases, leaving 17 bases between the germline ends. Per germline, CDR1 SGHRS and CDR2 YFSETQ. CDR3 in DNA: TGCGCCAGCAGCTTTTTAGGATGGGACGGCGCCTACGAGCAGTACTTC. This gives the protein CASSFLGWDGAYEQYF.

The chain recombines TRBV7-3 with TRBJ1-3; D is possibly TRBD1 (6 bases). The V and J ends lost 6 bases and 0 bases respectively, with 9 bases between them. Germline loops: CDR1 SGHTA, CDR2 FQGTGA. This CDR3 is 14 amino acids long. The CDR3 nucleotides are TGTGCCAGCAGTCTCAGGGGCTCTGGAAACACCATATATTTT. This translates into CASSLRGSGNTIYF.

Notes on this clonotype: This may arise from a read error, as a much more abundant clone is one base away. This CDR3 reads CSAGIPGLAGAQFSQYF. Written as DNA, the CDR3 is TGCAGTGCCGGCATACCGGGACTAGCGGGGGCCCAGTTCTCCCAGTACTTC. The V call is TRBV20-1, the J call TRBJ2-5; 14 bases align to TRBD2. The CDR3 runs to 17 residues. CDR1 and CDR2 from the germline V gene are DFQATT and SNEGSKA (reference sequence). Germline trimming cut 6 bases from V and 9 bases from J; bases unmatched to any gene: 18.

The DNA for the CDR3 is TGCAGTGCGGGAACCTACTCTAGCGAGTACGTAATATACACAGATACGCAGTATTTT. This translates into CSAGTYSSEYVIYTDTQYF. V gene TRBV20-1 combines with J gene TRBJ2-3; D perhaps matches TRBD2 (6 bases). V lost 6 bases and J lost 2, with 30 bases in between. The CDR3 is 19 amino acids. Germline V gives CDR1 DFQATT, CDR2 SNEGSKA (reference sequence).

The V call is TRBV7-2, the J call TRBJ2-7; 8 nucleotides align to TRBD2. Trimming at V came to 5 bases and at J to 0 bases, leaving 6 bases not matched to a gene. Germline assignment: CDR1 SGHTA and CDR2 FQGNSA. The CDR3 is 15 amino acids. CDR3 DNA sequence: TGTGCCAGCAGCGCACAGCGGGGGCCCTCCTACGAGCAGTACTTC. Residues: CASSAQRGPSYEQYF. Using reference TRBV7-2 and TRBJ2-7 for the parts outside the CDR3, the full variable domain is GAGVSQSPSNKVTEKGKDVELRCDPISGHTALYWYRQSLGQGLEFLIYFQGNSAPDKSGLPSDRFSAERTGGSVSTLTIQRTQQEDSAVYLCASSAQRGPSYEQYFGPGTRLTVT.

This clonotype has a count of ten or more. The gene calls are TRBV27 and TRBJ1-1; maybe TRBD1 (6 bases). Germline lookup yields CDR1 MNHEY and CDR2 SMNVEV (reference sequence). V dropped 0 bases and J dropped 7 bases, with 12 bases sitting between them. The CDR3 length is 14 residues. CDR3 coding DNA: TGTGCCAGCAGTTTATCCCCAGGGGCCCTTGAAGCTTTCTTT. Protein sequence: CASSLSPGALEAFF.

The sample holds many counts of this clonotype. This CDR3 reads CASSLVRAANTGELFF. As DNA, the CDR3 is TGTGCCAGCAGCTTAGTCCGGGCCGCGAACACCGGGGAGCTGTTTTTT. V gene TRBV7-2 combines with J gene TRBJ2-2; D gene unclear. The V and J ends lost 1 base and 0 bases respectively, with 9 bases between them. The CDR3 contains 16 residues. CDR1 is SGHTA and CDR2 is FQGNSA in the germline V gene.

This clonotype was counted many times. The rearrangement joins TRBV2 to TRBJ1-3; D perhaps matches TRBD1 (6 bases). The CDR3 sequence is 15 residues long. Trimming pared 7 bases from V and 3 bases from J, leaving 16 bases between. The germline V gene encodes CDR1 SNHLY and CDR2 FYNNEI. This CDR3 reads CASIWTAAIGNTIYF. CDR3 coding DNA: TGTGCCAGCATTTGGACAGCAGCGATTGGAAACACCATATATTTT.

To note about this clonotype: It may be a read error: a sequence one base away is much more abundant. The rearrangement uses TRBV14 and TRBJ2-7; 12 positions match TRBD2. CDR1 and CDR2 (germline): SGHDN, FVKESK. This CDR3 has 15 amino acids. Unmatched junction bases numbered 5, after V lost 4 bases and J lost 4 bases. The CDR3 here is CASSLRTSGEYEQYF. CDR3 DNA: TGTGCCAGCAGCCTTAGGACTAGCGGGGAATACGAGCAGTACTTC.

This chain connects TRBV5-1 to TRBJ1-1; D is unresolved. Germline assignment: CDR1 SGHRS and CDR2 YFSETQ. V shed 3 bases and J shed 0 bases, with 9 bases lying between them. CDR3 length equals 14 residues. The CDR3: CASSSDTLNTEAFF. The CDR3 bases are TGCGCCAGCAGCTCCGACACTTTGAACACTGAAGCTTTCTTT.

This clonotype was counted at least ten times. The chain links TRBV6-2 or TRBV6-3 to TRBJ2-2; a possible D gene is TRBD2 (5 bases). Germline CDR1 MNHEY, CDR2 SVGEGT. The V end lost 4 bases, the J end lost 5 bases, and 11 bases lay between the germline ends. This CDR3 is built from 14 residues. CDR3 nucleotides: TGTGCCAGCAGTTCCAATACTAGGACCGGGGAGCTGTTTTTT. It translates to CASSSNTRTGELFF.

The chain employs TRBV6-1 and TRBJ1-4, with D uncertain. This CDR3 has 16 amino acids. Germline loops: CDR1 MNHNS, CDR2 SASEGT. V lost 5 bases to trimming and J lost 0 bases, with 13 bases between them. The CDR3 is CASSSGVAATNEKLFF. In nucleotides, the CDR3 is TGTGCCAGCAGTTCGGGCGTTGCAGCAACTAATGAAAAACTGTTTTTT.

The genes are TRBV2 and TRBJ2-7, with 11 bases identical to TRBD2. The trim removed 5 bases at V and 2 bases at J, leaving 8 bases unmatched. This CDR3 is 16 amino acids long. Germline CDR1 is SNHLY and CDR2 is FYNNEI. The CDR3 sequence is CASSTTSGAPTYEQYF. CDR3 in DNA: TGTGCCAGCAGTACGACTAGCGGGGCACCCACCTACGAGCAGTACTTC.

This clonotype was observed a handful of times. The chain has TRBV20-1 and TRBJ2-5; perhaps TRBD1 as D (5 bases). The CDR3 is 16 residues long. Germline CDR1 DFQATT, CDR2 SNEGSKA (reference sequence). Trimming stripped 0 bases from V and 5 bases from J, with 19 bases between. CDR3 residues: CSARDPETVGVETQYF. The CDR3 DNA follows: TGCAGTGCTAGAGATCCGGAGACGGTAGGGGTGGAGACCCAGTACTTC.

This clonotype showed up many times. The CDR3 protein is CASSILGEQYF. CDR3 DNA sequence: TGTGCCAGTAGTATACTCGGAGAGCAGTACTTC. V is TRBV19 and J is TRBJ2-7; D not certain. This CDR3 has 11 amino acids. Germline V CDR1 and CDR2: LNHDA, SQIVND (reference sequence). V lost 2 bases and J lost 7, with 6 bases in between.